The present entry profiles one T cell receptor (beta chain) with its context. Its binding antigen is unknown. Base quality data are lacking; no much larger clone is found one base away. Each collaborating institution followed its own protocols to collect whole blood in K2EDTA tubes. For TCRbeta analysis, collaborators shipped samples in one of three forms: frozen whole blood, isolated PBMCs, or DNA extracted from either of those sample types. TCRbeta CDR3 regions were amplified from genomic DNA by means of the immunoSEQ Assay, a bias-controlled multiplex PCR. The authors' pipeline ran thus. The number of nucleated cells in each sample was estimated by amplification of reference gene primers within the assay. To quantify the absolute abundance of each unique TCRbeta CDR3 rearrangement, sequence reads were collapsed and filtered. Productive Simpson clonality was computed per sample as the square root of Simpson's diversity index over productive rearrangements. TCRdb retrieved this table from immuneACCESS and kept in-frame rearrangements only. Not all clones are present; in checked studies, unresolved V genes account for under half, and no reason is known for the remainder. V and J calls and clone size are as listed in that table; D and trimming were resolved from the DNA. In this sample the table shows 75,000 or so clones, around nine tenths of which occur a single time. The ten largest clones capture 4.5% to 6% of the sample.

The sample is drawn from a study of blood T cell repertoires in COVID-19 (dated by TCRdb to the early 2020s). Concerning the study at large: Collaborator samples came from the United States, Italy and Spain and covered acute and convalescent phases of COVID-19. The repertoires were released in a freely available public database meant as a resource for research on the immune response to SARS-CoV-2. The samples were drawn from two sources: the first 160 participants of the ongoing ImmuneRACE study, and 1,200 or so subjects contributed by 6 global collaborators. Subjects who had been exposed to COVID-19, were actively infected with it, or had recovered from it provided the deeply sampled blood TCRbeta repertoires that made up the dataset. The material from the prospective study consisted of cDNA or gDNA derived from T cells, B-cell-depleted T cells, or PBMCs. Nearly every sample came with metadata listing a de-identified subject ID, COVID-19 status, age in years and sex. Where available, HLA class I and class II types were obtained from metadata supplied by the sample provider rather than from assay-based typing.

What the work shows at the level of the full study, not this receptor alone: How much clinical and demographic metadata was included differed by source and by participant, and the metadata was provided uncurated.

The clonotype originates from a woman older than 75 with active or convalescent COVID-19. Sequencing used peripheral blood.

The CDR3 region: CASSYSSVTYEQYF. The bases are TGTGCCAGCAGTTACTCGAGCGTAACCTACGAGCAGTACTTC. The rearranged chain carries TRBV6-5 and TRBJ2-7; no D gene call is confident. V gives up 0 bases and J gives up 2 bases, and the segment between their germline ends measures 8 bases. Counted from cysteine to phenylalanine, this CDR3 has 14 amino acids. CDR3 DNA is the only sequence kept; it has 42 bases, read in frame from the first base. Reading the germline V gene gives CDR1 MNHEY and CDR2 SVGAGI.